This T cell receptor (beta chain) was sequenced for a study of shared clonotypes between healthy human individuals. The trim removed 2 bases at V and 4 bases at J, leaving 2 bases unmatched. In germline, CDR1 is MNHEY, CDR2 SMNVEV (reference sequence). The CDR3 covers 14 residues. Generated by immunoSEQ multiplex PCR, the TCRdb table keeps only in-frame clones and is missing some. The sample consists of hundreds of thousands of clones, around 96% of them appearing once. Terminally differentiated effector memory CD45RA+ cells were excluded by CCR7 positive selection of CD45RO-negative cells. This sequence joins TRBV27 and TRBJ1-1, with 9 bases identical to TRBD1. The sample taken for sequencing was naive CD8+ T cells sorted from blood. This TCR was sampled from a woman aged 25 to 45 in good health. DNA for the CDR3: TGTGCCAGCAGTTTAGGGACAGGGTTCACTGAAGCTTTCTTT. Translating it yields CASSLGTGFTEAFF.